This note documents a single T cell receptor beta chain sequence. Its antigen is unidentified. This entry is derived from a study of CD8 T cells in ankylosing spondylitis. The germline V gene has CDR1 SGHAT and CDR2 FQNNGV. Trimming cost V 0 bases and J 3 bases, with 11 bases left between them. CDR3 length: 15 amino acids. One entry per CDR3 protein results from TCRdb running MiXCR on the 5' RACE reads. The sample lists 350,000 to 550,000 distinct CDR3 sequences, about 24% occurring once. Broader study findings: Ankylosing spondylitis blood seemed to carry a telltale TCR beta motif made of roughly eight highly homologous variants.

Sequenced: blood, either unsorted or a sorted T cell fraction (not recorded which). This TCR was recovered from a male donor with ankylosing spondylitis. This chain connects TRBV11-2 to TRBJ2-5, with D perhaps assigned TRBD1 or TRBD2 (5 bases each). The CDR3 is CASSLDPGREETQYF. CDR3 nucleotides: TGTGCCAGCAGCTTAGATCCGGGGCGTGAAGAGACCCAGTACTTC.